The sequence of this T cell receptor beta chain was determined in a study of PD-1 blockade in mismatch repair-deficient tumors. For this clone: As yet, its antigen is unknown.

Generated by immunoSEQ multiplex PCR, the TCRdb table keeps only in-frame clones and is missing some. The sample records 4,000 or so clones, around 81% being singletons. Time point specified: archival surgical resection tumor tissue. The ends lost 6 bases at V and 5 bases at J; junction bases unmatched: 9. The CDR3 runs to 15 residues. Germline values: CDR1 MNHNS, CDR2 SASEGT. Findings and limits, study-wide: Rapid post-treatment expansion, then contraction, generally preceding radiologic response, marked tumor-resident clones.

The starting material was primary tumor tissue, obtained from a patient treated with pembrolizumab. V usage is TRBV6-1 and J usage is TRBJ1-1, with 10 positions matching TRBD1. The source of this sequence is an adult with mismatch repair-deficient cancer. CDR3 in amino acids: CASRGVRQGATEAFF. DNA for the CDR3: TGTGCCAGCAGGGGGGTTAGACAGGGGGCGACTGAAGCTTTCTTT.